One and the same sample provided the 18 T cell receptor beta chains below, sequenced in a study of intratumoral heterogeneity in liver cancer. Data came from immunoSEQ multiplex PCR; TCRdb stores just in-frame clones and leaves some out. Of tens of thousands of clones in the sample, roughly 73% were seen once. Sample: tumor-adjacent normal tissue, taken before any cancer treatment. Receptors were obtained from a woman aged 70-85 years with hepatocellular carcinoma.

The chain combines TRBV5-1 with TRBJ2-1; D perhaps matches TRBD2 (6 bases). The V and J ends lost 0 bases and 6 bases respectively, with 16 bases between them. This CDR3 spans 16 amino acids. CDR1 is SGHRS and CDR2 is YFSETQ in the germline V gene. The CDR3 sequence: CASSLGWVGSGNEQFF. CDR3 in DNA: TGCGCCAGCAGCTTGGGATGGGTCGGGAGCGGCAATGAGCAGTTCTTC.

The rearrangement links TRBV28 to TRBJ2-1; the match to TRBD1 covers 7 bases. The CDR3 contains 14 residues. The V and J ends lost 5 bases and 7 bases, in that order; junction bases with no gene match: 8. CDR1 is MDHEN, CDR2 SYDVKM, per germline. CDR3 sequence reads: CASSLPGQQNEQFF. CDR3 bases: TGTGCCAGCAGTCTACCGGGACAGCAAAATGAGCAGTTCTTC.

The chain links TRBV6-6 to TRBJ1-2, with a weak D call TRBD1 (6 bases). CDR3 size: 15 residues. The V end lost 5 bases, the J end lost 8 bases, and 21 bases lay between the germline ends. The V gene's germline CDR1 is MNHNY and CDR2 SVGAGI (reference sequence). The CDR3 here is CASSTPGRGLFGYTF. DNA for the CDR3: TGTGCCAGCAGTACCCCAGGTCGGGGGCTATTCGGCTACACCTTC.

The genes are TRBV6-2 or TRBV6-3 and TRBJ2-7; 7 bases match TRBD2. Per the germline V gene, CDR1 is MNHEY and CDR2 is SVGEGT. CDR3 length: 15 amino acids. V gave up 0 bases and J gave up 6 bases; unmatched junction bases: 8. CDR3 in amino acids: CASSYSGLADFEQYF. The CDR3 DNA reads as TGTGCCAGCAGTTACTCAGGGCTAGCGGACTTCGAGCAGTACTTC.

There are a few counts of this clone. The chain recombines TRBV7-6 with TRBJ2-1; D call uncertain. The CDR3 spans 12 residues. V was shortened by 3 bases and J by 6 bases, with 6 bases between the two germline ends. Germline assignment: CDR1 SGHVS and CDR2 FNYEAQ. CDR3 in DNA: TGTGCCAGCAGCTTCCCGGCCAATGAGCAGTTCTTC. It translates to CASSFPANEQFF.

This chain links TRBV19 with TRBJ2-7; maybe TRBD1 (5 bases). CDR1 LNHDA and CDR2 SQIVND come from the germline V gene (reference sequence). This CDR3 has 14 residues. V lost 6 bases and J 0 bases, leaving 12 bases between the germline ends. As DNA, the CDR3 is TGTGCCAGTAGCGGACACTGGAGCTCCTACGAGCAGTACTTC. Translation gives CASSGHWSSYEQYF.

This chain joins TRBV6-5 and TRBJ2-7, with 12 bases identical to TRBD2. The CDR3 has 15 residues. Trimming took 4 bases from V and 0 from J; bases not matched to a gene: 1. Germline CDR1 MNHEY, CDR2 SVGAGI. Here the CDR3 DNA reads TGTGCCAGCAGTTTGACTAGCGGGAGCTCCTACGAGCAGTACTTC. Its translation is CASSLTSGSSYEQYF.

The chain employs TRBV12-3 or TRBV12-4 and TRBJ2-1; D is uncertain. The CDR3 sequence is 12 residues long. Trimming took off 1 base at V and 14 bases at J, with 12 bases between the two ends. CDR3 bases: TGTGCCAGCAGTTTAGATGTGGGAAAGAAGTTCTTC. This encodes CASSLDVGKKFF.

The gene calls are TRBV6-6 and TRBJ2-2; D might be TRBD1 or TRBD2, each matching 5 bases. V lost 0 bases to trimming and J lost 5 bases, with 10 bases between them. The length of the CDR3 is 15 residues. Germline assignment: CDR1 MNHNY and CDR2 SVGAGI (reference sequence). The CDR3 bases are TGTGCCAGCAGTTACTCGATTGGGGGTACCGGGGAGCTGTTTTTT. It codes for CASSYSIGGTGELFF.

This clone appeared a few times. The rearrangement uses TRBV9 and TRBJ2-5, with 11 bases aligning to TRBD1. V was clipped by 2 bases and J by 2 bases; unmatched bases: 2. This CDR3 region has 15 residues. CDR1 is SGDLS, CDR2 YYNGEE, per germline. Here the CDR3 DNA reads TGTGCCAGCAGCGTCGGGACAGGGGGACAAGAGACCCAGTACTTC. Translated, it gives CASSVGTGGQETQYF.

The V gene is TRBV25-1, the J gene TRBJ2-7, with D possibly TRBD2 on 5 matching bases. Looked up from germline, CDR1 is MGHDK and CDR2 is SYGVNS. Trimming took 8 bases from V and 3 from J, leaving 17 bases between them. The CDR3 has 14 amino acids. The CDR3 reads CASSPAGERYEQYF. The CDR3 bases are TGTGCCAGCTCACCTGCCGGGGAACGCTACGAGCAGTACTTC.

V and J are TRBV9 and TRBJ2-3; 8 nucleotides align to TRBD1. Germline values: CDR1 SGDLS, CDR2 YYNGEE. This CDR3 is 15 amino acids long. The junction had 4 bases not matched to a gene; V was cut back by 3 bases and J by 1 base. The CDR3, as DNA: TGTGCCAGCAGCGGAGAGACAGGGGGCACAGATACGCAGTATTTT. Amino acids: CASSGETGGTDTQYF.

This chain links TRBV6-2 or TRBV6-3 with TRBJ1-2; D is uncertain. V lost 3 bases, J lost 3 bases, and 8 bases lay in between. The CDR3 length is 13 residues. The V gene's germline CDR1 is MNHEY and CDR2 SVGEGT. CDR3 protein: CASSYGPHYGYTF. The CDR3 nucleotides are TGTGCCAGCAGTTATGGGCCCCACTATGGCTACACCTTC.

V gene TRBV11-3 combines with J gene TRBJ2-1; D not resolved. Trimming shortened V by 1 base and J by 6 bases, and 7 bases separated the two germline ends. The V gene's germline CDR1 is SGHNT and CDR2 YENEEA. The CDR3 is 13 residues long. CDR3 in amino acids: CASSLGPGNEQFF. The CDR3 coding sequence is TGTGCCAGCAGCTTAGGTCCGGGCAATGAGCAGTTCTTC.

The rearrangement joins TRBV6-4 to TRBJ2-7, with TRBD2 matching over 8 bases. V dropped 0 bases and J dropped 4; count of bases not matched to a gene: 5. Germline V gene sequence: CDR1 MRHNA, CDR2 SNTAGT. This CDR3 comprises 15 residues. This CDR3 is CASSDSSGSRYEQYF. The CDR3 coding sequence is TGTGCCAGCAGTGACTCGAGCGGGAGTCGGTACGAGCAGTACTTC.

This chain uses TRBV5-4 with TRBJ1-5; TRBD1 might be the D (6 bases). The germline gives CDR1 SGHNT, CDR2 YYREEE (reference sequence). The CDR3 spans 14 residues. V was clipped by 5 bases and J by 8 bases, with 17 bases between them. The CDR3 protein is CASRQGPLGEPQHF. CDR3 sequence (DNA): TGTGCCAGCAGGCAGGGGCCGCTCGGGGAGCCCCAGCATTTT.

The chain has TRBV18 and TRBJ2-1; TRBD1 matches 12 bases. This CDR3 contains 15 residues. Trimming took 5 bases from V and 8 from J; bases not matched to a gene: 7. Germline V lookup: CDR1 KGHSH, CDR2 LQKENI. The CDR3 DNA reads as TGTGCCAGCTCATCGGCCGGGACAGGGGGCTATGAGCAGTTCTTC. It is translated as CASSSAGTGGYEQFF. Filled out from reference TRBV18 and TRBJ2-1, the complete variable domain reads NAGVMQNPRHLVRRRGQEARLRCSPMKGHSHVYWYRQLPEEGLKFMVYLQKENIIDESGMPKERFSAEFPKEGPSILRIQQVVRGDSAAYFCASSSAGTGGYEQFFGPGTRLTVL.

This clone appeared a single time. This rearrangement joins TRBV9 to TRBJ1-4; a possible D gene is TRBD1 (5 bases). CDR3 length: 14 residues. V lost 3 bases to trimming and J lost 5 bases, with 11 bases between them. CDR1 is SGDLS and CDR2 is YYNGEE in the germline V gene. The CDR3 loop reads CASSAPGRNEKLFF. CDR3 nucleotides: TGTGCCAGCAGCGCACCGGGACGGAATGAAAAACTGTTTTTT.